These T cell receptor beta chains were read from a single sample in a study of neoadjuvant anti-PD-1 for oral cavity cancer. The table came from immunoSEQ multiplex PCR; TCRdb's copy has only in-frame clones and leaves some out. The profile shows 14,000 to 15,000 clones, about 69% of them singletons. The input for sequencing was PBMCs, taken before nivolumab (anti-PD-1) treatment. Source of these receptors: a person aged 35-79 years with oral cavity squamous cell carcinoma. Each CDR3 is given with its conserved first and last residue. The D gene is left open where the match is weak. A row's size may be missing; if present it is once, few, many or a size class.

>-|TRBJ1-4|TRBV30|-
CAWSPQGEKLFF
TGTGCCTGGAGTCCCCAGGGTGAAAAACTGTTTTTT
>-|TRBJ2-6|TRBV5-6|-
CASSLGRQGLSSGANVLTF
TGTGCCAGCAGCTTGGGCCGACAGGGACTCAGCTCTGGGGCCAACGTCCTGACTTTC
>TRBD2|TRBJ2-1|TRBV5-8|few
CASSLAGTGGPHEQFF
TGTGCCAGCAGCTTGGCCGGTACGGGAGGTCCCCATGAGCAGTTCTTC
>-|TRBJ1-1|TRBV6-5|-
CASSYRVWETEAFF
TGTGCCAGCAGTTACAGGGTTTGGGAAACTGAAGCTTTCTTT
>TRBD2|TRBJ2-7|TRBV7-9|few
CASSLRTSPTYF
TGTGCCAGCAGCCTAAGGACTAGCCCAACGTACTTC
>TRBD2|TRBJ2-1|TRBV28|-
CASSFFSGGAQTTSEQFF
TGTGCCAGCAGTTTTTTCAGCGGGGGGGCCCAGACCACAAGTGAGCAGTTCTTC
>-|TRBJ2-6|TRBV7-3|-
CASSLQGLGANVLTF
TGTGCCAGCAGCTTACAGGGACTCGGGGCCAACGTCCTGACTTTC
>-|TRBJ1-1|TRBV30|-
CAWIPGLLKIEAFF
TGTGCCTGGATTCCGGGACTCCTGAAGATTGAAGCTTTCTTT
>-|TRBJ2-5|TRBV6-6|-
CASTGLGETQYF
TGTGCCAGCACGGGCCTGGGGGAGACCCAGTACTTC
>-|TRBJ2-1|TRBV11-2|-
CASSRGLARDGEQFF
TGTGCCAGCAGTAGAGGTCTAGCCCGGGACGGTGAGCAGTTCTTC
>TRBD2|TRBJ2-7|TRBV4-1|-
CASSQGRGGLSYEQYF
TGCGCCAGCAGCCAAGGGCGGGGGGGCTTGTCATACGAGCAGTACTTC
>-|TRBJ2-7|TRBV7-2|-
CASTPRGPEQYF
TGTGCCAGCACCCCGAGGGGCCCCGAGCAGTACTTC
>-|TRBJ1-5|TRBV4-2|few
CASSRDTYQPQHF
TGTGCCAGCAGCCGGGACACCTATCAGCCCCAGCATTTT
>-|TRBJ1-2|TRBV10-3|-
CAISEDGGYGYTF
TGTGCCATCAGTGAGGACGGGGGCTATGGCTACACCTTC
>TRBD2|TRBJ2-7|TRBV5-6|-
CASSRTVGGTYEQYF
TGTGCCAGCAGCCGGACCGTCGGGGGGACCTACGAGCAGTACTTC
>-|TRBJ1-2|TRBV11-2|-
CASSLEDRTRGYTF
TGTGCCAGCAGCTTAGAAGACAGGACTAGAGGCTACACCTTC
>TRBD1|TRBJ1-1|TRBV2|-
CASQGTYLNTEAFF
TGTGCCTCACAGGGGACATATTTGAACACTGAAGCTTTCTTT
>TRBD1|TRBJ2-7|TRBV19|-
CASSTSGTAKYEQYF
TGTGCCAGTAGTACGTCCGGGACAGCCAAGTACGAGCAGTACTTC
>TRBD2|TRBJ2-2|TRBV5-1|-
CASSRGLAGNTGELFF
TGCGCCAGCAGCCGAGGACTAGCGGGGAACACCGGGGAGCTGTTTTTT
>TRBD2|TRBJ2-7|TRBV7-6|-
CASSQKTSSYEQYF
TGTGCCAGCAGCCAAAAGACTAGCAGCTACGAGCAGTACTTC
>TRBD2|TRBJ2-3|TRBV19|-
CATGLAGELGTDTQYF
TGTGCCACTGGACTAGCGGGGGAATTAGGTACAGATACGCAGTATTTT
>-|TRBJ2-3|TRBV5-1|once
CASSRRATDTQYF
TGCGCCAGCAGCAGGAGGGCCACAGATACGCAGTATTTT
>-|TRBJ2-5|TRBV4-1|-
CASSQDLPQPETQYF
TGCGCCAGCAGCCAAGATTTGCCACAGCCAGAGACCCAGTACTTC
>-|TRBJ1-1|TRBV12-5|-
CASGLVLRGEMNTEAFF
TGTGCTAGTGGTTTGGTACTTCGGGGAGAGATGAACACTGAAGCTTTCTTT
>-|TRBJ2-7|TRBV28|-
CASSFLGLYYEQYF
TGTGCCAGCAGTTTCCTGGGACTGTACTACGAGCAGTACTTC
>-|TRBJ1-2|TRBV6-1|few
CASSERGGGKTYGYTF
TGTGCCAGCAGTGAAAGGGGTGGGGGCAAGACCTATGGCTACACCTTC
>TRBD1|TRBJ1-2|TRBV28|-
CASSSKGQGPVYGYTF
TGTGCCAGCAGTTCGAAGGGACAGGGGCCGGTCTATGGCTACACCTTC
>-|TRBJ1-3|TRBV5-1|-
CASSNGLNSGNTIYF
TGCGCCAGCAGCAACGGATTAAATTCTGGAAACACCATATATTTT
>-|TRBJ2-1|TRBV5-1|-
CASSFRDGSNEQFF
TGCGCCAGCAGCTTTAGGGACGGTTCTAATGAGCAGTTCTTC
>TRBD1|TRBJ1-2|TRBV9|-
CASKGGGYGYTF
TGTGCCAGCAAAGGGGGCGGCTATGGCTACACCTTC
>-|TRBJ1-5|TRBV27|-
CASSLYGVSNQPQHF
TGTGCCAGCAGTTTATATGGGGTTAGCAATCAGCCCCAGCATTTT
>TRBD1|TRBJ1-1|TRBV5-1|-
CASSSGGYTEAFF
TGCGCCAGCAGCTCAGGGGGGTACACTGAAGCTTTCTTT
>-|TRBJ1-4|TRBV5-4|-
CASSPGQGWTNEKLFF
TGTGCCAGCAGCCCTGGACAAGGATGGACTAATGAAAAACTGTTTTTT
>-|TRBJ2-1|TRBV2|few
CASTKINEQFF
TGTGCCAGCACCAAGATCAATGAGCAGTTCTTC
>TRBD1|TRBJ2-4|TRBV29-1|-
CSVAGDRGNIQYF
TGCAGCGTGGCGGGGGACAGGGGAAACATTCAGTACTTC
>TRBD2|TRBJ2-1|TRBV9|-
CASSLSGSSYNEQFF
TGTGCCAGCAGCCTTAGCGGGAGCTCCTACAATGAGCAGTTCTTC
>-|TRBJ1-2|TRBV19|-
CASAPMEGGAVYGYTF
TGTGCCAGTGCCCCTATGGAAGGGGGAGCTGTATATGGCTACACCTTC
>-|TRBJ2-7|TRBV5-5|few
CASSLAGQTYEQYF
TGTGCCAGCAGCTTGGCCGGGCAGACTTACGAGCAGTACTTC
>TRBD1|TRBJ2-7|TRBV6-1|-
CAVQQGTSYEQYF
TGTGCCGTACAACAGGGGACCTCCTACGAGCAGTACTTC
>-|TRBJ1-6|TRBV6-6|-
CARTGLSSYNSPLHF
TGTGCCAGGACAGGACTCAGCTCCTATAATTCACCCCTCCACTTT
>-|TRBJ2-7|TRBV4-1|-
CASSQEMDLGEQYF
TGCGCCAGCAGCCAAGAGATGGATCTCGGCGAGCAGTACTTC
>TRBD1|TRBJ1-6|TRBV27|-
CASSRGTGYSPLHF
TGTGCCAGCAGTCGCGGGACAGGGTATTCACCCCTCCACTTT
>TRBD1|TRBJ1-6|TRBV6-1|few
CASRPRTGGPSPLHF
TGTGCCAGCAGGCCTCGGACAGGGGGCCCTTCACCCCTCCACTTT
>-|TRBJ1-1|TRBV19|few
CASSTIGGTEAFF
TGTGCCAGTAGTACCATAGGGGGCACTGAAGCTTTCTTT
>-|TRBJ1-6|TRBV6-1|-
CASSERGRLNSPLHF
TGTGCCAGCAGTGAAAGGGGCCGCCTGAATTCACCCCTCCACTTT
>TRBD1|TRBJ1-2|TRBV5-5|few
CASSSLLGQAPNYGYTF
TGTGCCAGCAGCTCATTATTAGGACAGGCCCCTAACTATGGCTACACCTTC
>TRBD2|TRBJ2-3|TRBV5-1|-
CASSPGGPRTDTQYF
TGCGCCAGCAGCCCGGGAGGGCCACGCACAGATACGCAGTATTTT
>-|TRBJ1-2|TRBV5-1|-
CASSLESPGLSYGYTF
TGCGCCAGCAGCTTGGAGAGCCCGGGACTAAGCTATGGCTACACCTTC
>TRBD1|TRBJ1-2|TRBV27|few
CASSLFTGGVYGYTF
TGTGCCAGCAGTTTATTTACAGGGGGCGTCTATGGCTACACCTTC
>-|TRBJ2-1|TRBV25-1|once
CASSESRPYNEQFF
TGTGCCAGCAGTGAATCGAGGCCCTACAATGAGCAGTTCTTC
>-|TRBJ1-6|TRBV30|-
CAWGSSYNSPLHF
TGTGCCTGGGGAAGCTCCTATAATTCACCCCTCCACTTT
>TRBD1|TRBJ2-7|TRBV2|-
CASSLTFGGQGSSYEQYF
TGTGCCAGCAGTCTGACCTTTGGGGGACAGGGGTCCTCCTACGAGCAGTACTTC
>-|TRBJ2-2|TRBV19|-
CASNPTRTARYTGELFF
TGTGCCAGTAACCCGACTAGAACTGCTCGCTACACCGGGGAGCTGTTTTTT